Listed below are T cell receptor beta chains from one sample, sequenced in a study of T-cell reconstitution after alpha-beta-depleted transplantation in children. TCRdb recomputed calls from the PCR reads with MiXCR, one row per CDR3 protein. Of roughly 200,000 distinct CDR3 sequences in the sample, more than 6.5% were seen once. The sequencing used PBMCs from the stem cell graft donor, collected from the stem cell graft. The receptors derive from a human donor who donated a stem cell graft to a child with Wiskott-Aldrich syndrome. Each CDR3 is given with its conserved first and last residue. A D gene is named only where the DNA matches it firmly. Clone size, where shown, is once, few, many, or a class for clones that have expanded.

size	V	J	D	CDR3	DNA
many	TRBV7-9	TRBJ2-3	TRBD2	CASSFPTSGGANTQYF	TGTGCCAGCAGCTTTCCGACTAGCGGGGGGGCCAATACGCAGTATTTT
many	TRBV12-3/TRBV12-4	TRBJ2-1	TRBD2	CASTRSGSIYNEQFF	TGTGCCAGCACTAGGAGCGGGAGTATCTACAATGAGCAGTTCTTC
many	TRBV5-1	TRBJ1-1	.	CASSDQERTEAFF	TGCGCCAGCAGTGATCAGGAGCGCACTGAAGCTTTCTTT
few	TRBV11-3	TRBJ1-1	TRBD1	CASSLVDRGYPEAFF	TGTGCCAGCAGCTTAGTGGACAGGGGGTACCCTGAAGCTTTCTTT
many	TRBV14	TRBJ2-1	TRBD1	CASSQGTGLNVDEQFF	TGTGCCAGCAGCCAAGGGACAGGGCTCAACGTTGATGAGCAGTTCTTC
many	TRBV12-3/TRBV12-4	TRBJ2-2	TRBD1	CASSFGDRVLFF	TGTGCCAGCAGTTTCGGGGACAGGGTGCTGTTTTTT
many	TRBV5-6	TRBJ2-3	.	CASSWGNGVSTDTQYF	TGTGCCAGCAGCTGGGGTAACGGAGTTAGCACAGATACGCAGTATTTT
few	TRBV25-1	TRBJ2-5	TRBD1	CASSPPGTGGETQYF	TGTGCCAGCAGTCCCCCCGGGACAGGGGGCGAGACCCAGTACTTC
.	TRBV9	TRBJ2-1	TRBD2	CASSETSGNEQFF	TGTGCCAGCAGCGAGACTAGCGGGAATGAGCAGTTCTTC
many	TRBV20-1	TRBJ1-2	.	CSASGGADVSGYTF	TGCAGTGCTAGCGGAGGGGCGGATGTGAGCGGCTACACCTTC
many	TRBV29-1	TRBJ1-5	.	CSVAPAGLNQPQHF	TGCAGCGTTGCCCCAGCAGGGCTCAATCAGCCCCAGCATTTT
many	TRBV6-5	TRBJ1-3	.	CASSYSITGGNTIYF	TGTGCCAGCAGTTACTCGATAACGGGCGGAAACACCATATATTTT
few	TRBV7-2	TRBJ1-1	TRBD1	CASILDSGGRTEAFF	TGTGCCAGCATCCTTGACTCAGGGGGAAGGACTGAAGCTTTCTTT
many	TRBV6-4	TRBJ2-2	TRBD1	CASSSRDSTGELFF	TGTGCCAGCAGCAGCCGGGACAGCACCGGGGAGCTGTTTTTT
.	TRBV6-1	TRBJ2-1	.	CASGPRTEVNEQFF	TGTGCCAGCGGCCCCCGGACAGAGGTCAATGAGCAGTTCTTC
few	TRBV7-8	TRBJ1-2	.	CASSLGQTYGYTF	TGTGCCAGCAGCTTAGGGCAGACCTATGGCTACACCTTC
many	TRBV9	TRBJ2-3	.	CASSVYSGTSADTQYF	TGTGCCAGCAGCGTTTACAGCGGAACAAGCGCAGATACGCAGTATTTT
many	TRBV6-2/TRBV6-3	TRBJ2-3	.	CASRNGDTQYF	TGTGCCAGCAGAAACGGGGATACGCAGTATTTT
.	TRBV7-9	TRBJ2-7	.	CASSLAGVLYEQYF	TGTGCCAGCAGCTTAGCGGGGGTACTCTACGAGCAGTACTTC
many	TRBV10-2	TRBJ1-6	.	CASSEIGNSPLHF	TGCGCCAGCAGTGAGATCGGTAATTCACCCCTCCACTTT
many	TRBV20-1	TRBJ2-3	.	CSTELTDTQYF	TGCAGTACGGAACTAACGGATACGCAGTATTTT
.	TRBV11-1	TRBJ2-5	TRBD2	CASSPPVGREDYLKETQYF	TGTGCCAGCAGCCCCCCCGTAGGTCGGGAGGACTACCTAAAAGAGACCCAGTACTTC
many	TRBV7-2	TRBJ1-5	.	CASSLGVQPQHF	TGTGCCAGCTCTTTGGGGGTTCAGCCCCAGCATTTT
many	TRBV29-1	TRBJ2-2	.	CSAQTVTNTGELFF	TGCAGCGCTCAGACAGTTACGAACACCGGGGAGCTGTTTTTT
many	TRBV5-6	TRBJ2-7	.	CASSSRLGEQYF	TGTGCCAGCAGCTCTCGGTTGGGCGAGCAGTACTTC
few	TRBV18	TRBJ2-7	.	CASSPERPNHREQYF	TGTGCCAGCTCACCCGAACGGCCCAACCACCGGGAGCAGTACTTC
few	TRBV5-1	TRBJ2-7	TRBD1	CASSDKGQGPYEQYF	TGCGCCAGCAGCGACAAAGGACAGGGTCCCTACGAGCAGTACTTC
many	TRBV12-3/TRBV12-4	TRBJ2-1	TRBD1	CASRRTGSEQFF	TGTGCCAGCAGAAGGACAGGGTCTGAGCAGTTCTTC
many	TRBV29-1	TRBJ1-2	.	CSVGRGVDYGYTF	TGCAGCGTTGGGCGGGGGGTTGACTATGGCTACACCTTC
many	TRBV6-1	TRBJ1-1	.	CASSEYLGSNTEAFF	TGTGCCAGCAGTGAATATCTCGGATCTAACACTGAAGCTTTCTTT
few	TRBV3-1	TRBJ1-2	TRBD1	CASSQALTGNYGYTF	TGTGCCAGCAGCCAGGCCCTGACAGGGAACTATGGCTACACCTTC
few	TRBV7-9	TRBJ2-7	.	CASSSPPSRDEQYF	TGTGCCAGCAGCTCCCCCCCGTCTCGTGACGAGCAGTACTTC
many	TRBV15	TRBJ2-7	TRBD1	CATSRTGGTYEQYF	TGTGCCACCAGCAGGACAGGGGGCACTTACGAGCAGTACTTC
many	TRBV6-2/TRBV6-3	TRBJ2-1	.	CASSEGGEQFF	TGTGCCAGCAGCGAAGGGGGTGAGCAGTTCTTC
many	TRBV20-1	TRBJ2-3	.	CSAREDGDTQYF	TGCAGTGCTAGAGAAGACGGAGATACGCAGTATTTT
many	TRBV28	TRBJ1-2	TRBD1	CATEGDRPYGYTF	TGTGCCACAGAAGGGGACAGACCTTATGGCTACACCTTC
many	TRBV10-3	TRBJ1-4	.	CAISEDREKLFF	TGTGCCATCAGTGAGGATAGGGAAAAACTGTTTTTT
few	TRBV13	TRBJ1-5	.	CASSLRGYSNQPQHF	TGTGCCAGCAGCTTAAGGGGGTATAGCAATCAGCCCCAGCATTTT
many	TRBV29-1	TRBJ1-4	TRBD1	CSVTGQGAEKLFF	TGCAGCGTTACCGGACAGGGGGCCGAAAAACTGTTTTTT
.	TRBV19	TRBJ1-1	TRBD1	CASSIVGTGRTEAFF	TGTGCCAGTAGTATAGTGGGGACAGGGCGGACTGAAGCTTTCTTT
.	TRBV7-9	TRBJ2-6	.	CASSFGQQVAGANVLTF	TGTGCCAGCAGCTTTGGGCAGCAGGTTGCTGGGGCCAACGTCCTGACTTTC
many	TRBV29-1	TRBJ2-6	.	CSVRTVNSGANVLTF	TGCAGCGTTCGAACCGTTAACTCTGGGGCCAACGTCCTGACTTTC
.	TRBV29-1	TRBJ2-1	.	CSVERGGGYPYNEQFF	TGCAGCGTTGAAAGGGGGGGGGGGTACCCCTACAATGAGCAGTTCTTC
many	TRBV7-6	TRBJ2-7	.	CASSLGVGQAYEQYF	TGTGCCAGCAGCTTAGGGGTGGGACAAGCCTACGAGCAGTACTTC
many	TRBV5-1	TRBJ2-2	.	CASTWFPTGLNTGELFF	TGCGCCAGCACCTGGTTTCCAACGGGGCTAAACACCGGGGAGCTGTTTTTT
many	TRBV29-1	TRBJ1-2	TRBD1	CSADDRGRNGYTF	TGCAGCGCAGACGACAGGGGGCGGAATGGCTACACCTTC
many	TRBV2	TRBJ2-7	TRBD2	CASSEEAGGYEQYF	TGTGCCAGCAGTGAAGAAGCGGGAGGGTACGAGCAGTACTTC
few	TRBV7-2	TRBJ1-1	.	CASSLAGHKNTEAFF	TGTGCCAGCAGCTTAGCGGGACACAAGAACACTGAAGCTTTCTTT
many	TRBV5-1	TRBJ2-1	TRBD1	CASSQDSGTVVDEQFF	TGCGCCAGCAGCCAAGATTCCGGGACAGTCGTCGATGAGCAGTTCTTC
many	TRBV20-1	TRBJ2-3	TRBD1	CSARAPGQSTDTQYF	TGCAGTGCTAGAGCCCCGGGACAGAGCACAGATACGCAGTATTTT
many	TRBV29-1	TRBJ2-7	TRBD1	CSAGQGAAYEQYF	TGCAGCGCCGGACAGGGCGCAGCCTACGAGCAGTACTTC
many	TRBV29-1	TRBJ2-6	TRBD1	CSVQGAGANVLTF	TGCAGCGTACAGGGGGCTGGGGCCAACGTCCTGACTTTC
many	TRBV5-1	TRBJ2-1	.	CASSLGPEHEQFF	TGCGCCAGCAGCTTGGGGCCTGAGCATGAGCAGTTCTTC
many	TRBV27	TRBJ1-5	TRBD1	CASTTTGGNQPQHF	TGTGCCAGCACGACCACAGGGGGCAATCAGCCCCAGCATTTT
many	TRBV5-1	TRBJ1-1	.	CASSLGTEGTEAFF	TGCGCCAGCAGCTTGGGGACGGAAGGGACTGAAGCTTTCTTT